One sample yielded the 31 T cell receptor beta chains listed below, sequenced in a study of blood T cells in healthy people across ages (dated by TCRdb to between 2014 and 2016). Library preparation employed 5' RACE. The run used an Illumina HiSeq 2500. A second PCR of roughly 7 to 11 cycles was performed with a sample-barcoded 5' primer and a J-beta primer mix. TCRdb reprocessed the public reads (quality trimming at Q25 with fastp, clone calling with MiXCR) and kept in-frame beta chains. Rows with a matching CDR3 protein are joined into one entry that keeps the most common DNA and genes. This sample holds under 800,000 distinct CDR3 sequences; approximately 21% were observed only once. The ten largest clones represent 3% to 4% of the sample. The sequencing sample was made of blood. Source of these receptors: a man aged 65-85 years in good health.

This clonotype was counted a few times. The V gene is TRBV18, the J gene TRBJ2-1, with 10 nucleotides matching TRBD2. Germline CDR1 KGHSH, CDR2 LQKENI. This CDR3 contains 18 residues. V lost 1 base, J lost 0 bases, and 6 bases stayed unmatched. CDR3 amino acids: CASSPLAGGQSSYNEQFF. In DNA form, the CDR3 reads TGTGCCAGCTCACCACTAGCGGGAGGTCAAAGCTCCTACAATGAGCAGTTCTTC.

In this sample, this clonotype turned up a few times. The chain carries TRBV9 and TRBJ2-5; 8 bases match TRBD2. The CDR3 totals 15 residues. Per germline, CDR1 SGDLS and CDR2 YYNGEE. The ends lost 0 bases at V and 5 bases at J; junction bases unmatched: 6. This chain's CDR3 is CASSVETGGHETQYF. The CDR3 DNA is TGTGCCAGCAGCGTAGAGACGGGAGGGCATGAGACCCAGTACTTC.

This rearrangement joins TRBV4-1 to TRBJ2-4; no clear D gene. Between the trimmed V and J ends, which lost 0 bases and 0 bases, there was a span of 9 bases. The germline gives CDR1 MGHRA, CDR2 YSYEKL. The CDR3 consists of 16 residues. CDR3 residues: CASSQEIRLAKNIQYF. The CDR3 DNA follows: TGCGCCAGCAGCCAAGAAATCAGGCTAGCCAAAAACATTCAGTACTTC.

This clonotype was counted a few times. The chain uses TRBV6-6 and TRBJ1-2; tentative D call: TRBD1 (5 bases). Germline V gene lookup returns CDR1 MNHNY and CDR2 SVGAGI (reference sequence). Between the trimmed V and J ends, which lost 5 bases and 8 bases, there was a span of 15 bases. CDR3 length equals 13 residues. In nucleotides, the CDR3 is TGTGCCAGCAGTCCTTTAGACAGCGAGGGCTACACCTTC. Residues: CASSPLDSEGYTF.

The chain has TRBV6-2 or TRBV6-3 and TRBJ2-7; 8 bases map to TRBD2. The CDR3 is 15 residues long. V lost 4 bases, J lost 4 bases, and 9 bases stayed unmatched. Germline CDR1 is MNHEY and CDR2 is SVGEGT. The CDR3 protein is CASSSEPAGDYEQYF. The CDR3 nucleotides are TGTGCCAGCAGTTCGGAGCCAGCGGGGGATTACGAGCAGTACTTC.

This clonotype has a single count. V gene TRBV6-1 combines with J gene TRBJ1-1; D unresolved. This CDR3 is 17 amino acids long. Germline CDR1 and CDR2: MNHNS and SASEGT. V lost 5 bases, J lost 2 bases, and 21 bases lay in between. CDR3 DNA: TGTGCCAGCAGTACATCCGGGTTGGGAATCTATAACACTGAAGCTTTCTTT. It specifies CASSTSGLGIYNTEAFF.

This clonotype was counted a few times. V and J are TRBV20-1 and TRBJ2-3, with 10 bases that match TRBD2. The trim removed 7 bases at V and 2 bases at J, leaving 6 bases unmatched. Germline V gene sequence: CDR1 DFQATT, CDR2 SNEGSKA (reference sequence). The CDR3 contains 14 residues. CDR3 sequence reads: CSGTGTSDTDTQYF. CDR3 sequence (DNA): TGCAGTGGTACCGGGACTAGCGACACAGATACGCAGTATTTT.

The rearrangement links TRBV29-1 to TRBJ2-7; the D gene could be TRBD1 or TRBD2 (5 bases each). This CDR3 region has 15 residues. Per the germline V gene, CDR1 is SQVTM and CDR2 is ANQGSEA. V was clipped by 6 bases and J by 0 bases, with 18 bases between them. The CDR3 loop is CSVMPRDGNSYEQYF. The CDR3 bases are TGCAGCGTGATGCCCCGGGACGGCAACTCCTACGAGCAGTACTTC.

This chain uses TRBV28 with TRBJ2-7, with D perhaps given as TRBD1 or TRBD2 (5 bases each). V gave up 9 bases and J gave up 5 bases, with 14 bases separating them. CDR3 length: 12 residues. CDR1 MDHEN and CDR2 SYDVKM come from the germline V gene. CDR3 sequence: CASNSGGHEQYF. The CDR3 DNA follows: TGTGCCAGTAATTCTGGGGGACACGAGCAGTACTTC.

The chain employs TRBV12-3 or TRBV12-4 and TRBJ2-1; 9 nucleotides agree with TRBD1. This CDR3 spans 17 amino acids. V lost 6 bases to trimming and J lost 4 bases; unmatched junction nucleotides: 13. The chain's CDR3 is CASSGGTGPFQYNEQFF. The CDR3 coding sequence is TGTGCCAGCAGCGGCGGGACAGGGCCCTTCCAATACAATGAGCAGTTCTTC.

The V gene is TRBV15, the J gene TRBJ2-7; 7 bases agree with TRBD1. V dropped 0 bases and J dropped 7; count of bases not matched to a gene: 12. Germline values: CDR1 LNHNV, CDR2 YYDKDF (reference sequence). The CDR3 is 16 residues long. The CDR3 bases are TGTGCCACCAGCAGAGATGGGACAGCTATTTTAGGGGAGCAGTACTTC. This translates into CATSRDGTAILGEQYF. The whole variable domain, remainder taken from reference TRBV15 and TRBJ2-7, is DAMVIQNPRYQVTQFGKPVTLSCSQTLNHNVMYWYQQKSSQAPKLLFHYYDKDFNNEADTPDNFQSRRPNTSFCFLDIRSPGLGDTAMYLCATSRDGTAILGEQYFGPGTRLTVT.

This clonotype was detected only a few times. This sequence joins TRBV7-9 and TRBJ2-5; no definite D call. V was clipped by 2 bases and J by 6 bases, with 10 bases between them. CDR3 length equals 13 residues. Per germline, CDR1 SEHNR and CDR2 FQNEAQ (reference sequence). The CDR3 nucleotides are TGTGCCAGCAGCTTAAGTGCGAGTAAGACCCAGTACTTC. As protein: CASSLSASKTQYF.

This clonotype showed up just a few times. The chain carries TRBV29-1 and TRBJ1-2; TRBD1 matches at 10 bases. The CDR3 is 14 residues long. V lost 4 bases and J lost 4; bases outside the gene matches: 6. Per germline, CDR1 SQVTM and CDR2 ANQGSEA. The CDR3: CSVGTGGASYGYTF. In DNA, the CDR3 is TGCAGCGTTGGGACAGGGGGAGCTTCCTATGGCTACACCTTC.

This clonotype was picked up a small number of times. This chain joins TRBV6-1 and TRBJ1-1, with D tentatively TRBD1 (5 bases). The CDR3 is made up of 16 amino acids. The V end was cut by 2 bases, the J end by 1 base, with 14 bases between. Germline V CDR1 and CDR2: MNHNS, SASEGT. The CDR3 here is CASSESVTGWNTEAFF. CDR3 bases: TGTGCCAGCAGTGAATCTGTCACAGGCTGGAACACTGAAGCTTTCTTT.

This clonotype was seen a handful of times. The V call is TRBV5-5, the J call TRBJ2-1, with D perhaps TRBD1 (6 bases). Germline CDR1 SGHKS, CDR2 YYEKEE (reference sequence). This CDR3 is built from 14 residues. V dropped 2 bases and J dropped 6 bases, with 12 bases sitting between them. CDR3 residues: CASSLRRGVNEQFF. CDR3 DNA: TGTGCCAGCAGCTTACGCAGGGGTGTCAATGAGCAGTTCTTC. Variable domain in full (rest from reference TRBV5-5 and TRBJ2-1): DAGVTQSPTHLIKTRGQQVTLRCSPISGHKSVSWYQQVLGQGPQFIFQYYEKEERGRGNFPDRFSARQFPNYSSELNVNALLLGDSALYLCASSLRRGVNEQFFGPGTRLTVL.

The sample holds a few counts of this clonotype. The CDR3 spells CSANTGYGNEQYF. CDR3 coding DNA: TGCAGTGCTAATACTGGCTACGGGAACGAGCAGTACTTC. The V gene is TRBV20-1, the J gene TRBJ2-7, with a weak D call TRBD2 (5 bases). The V and J ends lost 4 bases and 5 bases respectively, with 15 bases between them. This CDR3 contains 13 residues. The germline gives CDR1 DFQATT, CDR2 SNEGSKA (reference sequence).

This clonotype has at least ten counts. This chain joins TRBV28 and TRBJ2-1; TRBD1 is a possible D gene (6 bases). This CDR3 is built from 16 residues. Trimming removed 6 bases from V and 0 bases from J, with 15 bases in between. CDR1 and CDR2 (germline): MDHEN, SYDVKM. For the CDR3, the DNA is TGTGCCAGCAGCGCGACCGGGACATACTCCTACAATGAGCAGTTCTTC. Encoded protein: CASSATGTYSYNEQFF.

This clonotype turned up a few times. This rearrangement joins TRBV12-3 or TRBV12-4 to TRBJ2-1; TRBD2 matches 8 bases. Losses at the gene ends were 6 bases for V and 5 bases for J; bases not matched to a gene: 3. The CDR3 has 13 residues. Here the CDR3 reads CASSREGNNEQFF. DNA for the CDR3: TGTGCCAGCAGCCGGGAGGGAAACAATGAGCAGTTCTTC.

The sample holds a few counts of this clonotype. The CDR3 loop is CASLLRSMGPYGNQPQHF. The CDR3 DNA follows: TGCGCCAGTCTACTGAGGTCTATGGGTCCATATGGGAATCAGCCCCAGCATTTT. The chain carries TRBV4-3 and TRBJ1-5; D is unresolved. This CDR3 has 18 residues. The V and J ends lost 9 bases and 4 bases respectively, with 28 bases between them. Germline CDR1 reads LGHNA; CDR2 reads YSLEER.

The V call is TRBV4-3, the J call TRBJ1-2; D unresolved. The CDR3 contains 15 residues. V lost 1 base to trimming and J lost 6 bases, with 15 bases between them. Germline V CDR1 and CDR2: LGHNA, YSLEER. The CDR3 protein is CASSQAPRMDDGYTF. The CDR3 nucleotides read TGCGCCAGCAGCCAAGCGCCCCGTATGGACGATGGCTACACCTTC.

This clonotype appeared a few times. The chain employs TRBV6-2 or TRBV6-3 and TRBJ1-2; no reliable D call. In germline, CDR1 is MNHEY, CDR2 SVGEGT. The ends were cut back, 9 bases at V and 2 bases at J, with 13 bases in the middle. This CDR3 comprises 13 residues. The CDR3 DNA reads as TGTGCCAGTGGGCAGGCGATCAACTATGGCTACACCTTC. Translated, it gives CASGQAINYGYTF.

This clonotype was observed many times. J is TRBJ2-5 and V is TRBV7-9; the D gene is possibly TRBD2 (6 bases). Germline-derived CDR1 and CDR2 are SEHNR and FQNEAQ (reference sequence). The CDR3 covers 14 residues. The V end was cut by 3 bases, the J end by 5 bases, with 13 bases between. The CDR3 bases are TGTGCCAGCAGCTTCGGACTACGGGAGGAGACCCAGTACTTC. Protein product: CASSFGLREETQYF.

The gene calls are TRBV5-1 and TRBJ2-5; 7 bases are a match to TRBD2. With the DNA end fitting TRBJ2-7 better, the J assignment may be wrong. Per germline, CDR1 SGHRS and CDR2 YFSETQ. CDR3 length equals 13 residues. Written as DNA, the CDR3 is TGCGCCAGCAGGCGGGAGCCCGTTTACGAGCAGTACTTC. Its translation is CASRREPVYEQYF.

This clonotype appeared a few times. This chain links TRBV7-9 with TRBJ2-1, with unresolved D. This CDR3 has 12 residues. The germline gives CDR1 SEHNR, CDR2 FQNEAQ (reference sequence). The V gene lost 5 bases and the J gene lost 6 bases, with 8 bases spanning the gap. CDR3 coding DNA: TGTGCCAGCAGCCCCGCTAGCAATGAGCAGTTCTTC. Translating gives CASSPASNEQFF.

This clonotype appeared many times. The chain combines TRBV5-1 with TRBJ1-1, with 9 bases aligning to TRBD1. Germline V gene sequence: CDR1 SGHRS, CDR2 YFSETQ. The CDR3 is made up of 14 amino acids. V shed 4 bases and J 2 bases; nucleotides not matched to a gene: 3. The CDR3 is CASSGGQGNTEAFF. Written as DNA, the CDR3 is TGCGCCAGCAGCGGGGGACAGGGAAACACTGAAGCTTTCTTT.

The chain links TRBV7-2 to TRBJ2-3; maybe TRBD2 (6 bases). Germline V lookup: CDR1 SGHTA, CDR2 FQGNSA. Trimming removed 11 bases from V and 4 bases from J, with 19 bases in between. CDR3 length equals 14 residues. CDR3 DNA sequence: TGTGCCGGCACCTCCCCCTGGGAGGCAGATACGCAGTATTTT. It is translated as CAGTSPWEADTQYF.

This clonotype occurred a few times. The chain uses TRBV2 and TRBJ1-1; D gene ambiguous. Germline values: CDR1 SNHLY, CDR2 FYNNEI. The CDR3 length is 14 residues. CDR3 DNA sequence: TGTGCTACCACCCAAGCGACCCCCAACACTGAAGCTTTCTTT. Its translation: CATTQATPNTEAFF. The full variable domain, rest sourced from reference TRBV2 and TRBJ1-1, is EPEVTQTPSHQVTQMGQEVILRCVPISNHLYFYWYRQILGQKVEFLVSFYNNEISEKSEIFDDQFSVERPDGSNFTLKIRSTKLEDSAMYFCATTQATPNTEAFFGQGTRLTVV.

Regarding this clonotype: This may arise from a read error, as a much more abundant clone is one base away. The chain joins TRBV19 to TRBJ2-7; a weak D match, TRBD2 (5 bases). Per germline, CDR1 LNHDA and CDR2 SQIVND (reference sequence). The CDR3 is 14 amino acids. The CDR3 here is CASSTLGLANERYF. The CDR3, as DNA: TGTGCCAGTAGTACCCTCGGGTTAGCGAACGAGCGGTACTTC.

The V call is TRBV2, the J call TRBJ1-4; D call uncertain. The germline gives CDR1 SNHLY, CDR2 FYNNEI. Deletions cut 7 bases from V and 6 bases from J, with 12 bases between. The length of the CDR3 is 13 residues. CDR3 DNA sequence: TGTGCCAGCACGGACCAGGTACATGAAAAACTGTTTTTT. Translated, it gives CASTDQVHEKLFF. Full variable domain (rest looked up from reference TRBV2 and TRBJ1-4): EPEVTQTPSHQVTQMGQEVILRCVPISNHLYFYWYRQILGQKVEFLVSFYNNEISEKSEIFDDQFSVERPDGSNFTLKIRSTKLEDSAMYFCASTDQVHEKLFFGSGTQLSVL.

This clonotype was seen a few times. This sequence joins TRBV4-3 and TRBJ2-2, with 10 bases that match TRBD1. Trimming took 1 base from V and 5 from J; bases not matched to a gene: 16. The CDR3 loop spans 20 amino acids. Per germline, CDR1 LGHNA and CDR2 YSLEER. Here the CDR3 DNA reads TGCGCCAGCAGCCAAGTGGGGGGGACAGGGGAATTTCTTGGTACCGGGGAGCTGTTTTTT. Translating it yields CASSQVGGTGEFLGTGELFF.

This clonotype was seen a handful of times. CDR3 amino acids: CASSRGLVSYNSPLHF. DNA for the CDR3: TGTGCCAGCAGTCGGGGGTTAGTCTCCTATAATTCACCCCTCCACTTT. The rearrangement joins TRBV28 to TRBJ1-6; tentative D call: TRBD1 (5 bases). V lost 5 bases, J lost 0 bases, and 11 bases lay in between. The CDR3 has 16 residues. CDR1 and CDR2 from the germline V gene are MDHEN and SYDVKM.